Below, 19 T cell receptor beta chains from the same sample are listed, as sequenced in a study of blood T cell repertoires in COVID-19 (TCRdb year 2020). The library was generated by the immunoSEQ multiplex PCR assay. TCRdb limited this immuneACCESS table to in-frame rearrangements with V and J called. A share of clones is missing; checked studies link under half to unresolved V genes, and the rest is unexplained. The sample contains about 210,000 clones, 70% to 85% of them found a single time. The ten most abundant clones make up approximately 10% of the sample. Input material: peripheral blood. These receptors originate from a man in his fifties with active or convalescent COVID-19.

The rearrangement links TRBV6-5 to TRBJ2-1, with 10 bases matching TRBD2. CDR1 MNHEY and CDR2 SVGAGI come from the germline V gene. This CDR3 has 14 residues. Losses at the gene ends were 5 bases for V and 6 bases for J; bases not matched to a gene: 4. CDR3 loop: CASSRGTSANEQFF. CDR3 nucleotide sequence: TGTGCCAGCAGTCGAGGGACTAGCGCCAATGAGCAGTTCTTC.

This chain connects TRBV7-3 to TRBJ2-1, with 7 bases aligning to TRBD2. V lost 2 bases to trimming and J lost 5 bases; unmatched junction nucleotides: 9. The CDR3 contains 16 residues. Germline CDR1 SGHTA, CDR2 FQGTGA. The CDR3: CASSLGGEGPHNEQFF. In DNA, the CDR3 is TGTGCCAGCAGCTTAGGCGGGGAGGGCCCCCACAATGAGCAGTTCTTC.

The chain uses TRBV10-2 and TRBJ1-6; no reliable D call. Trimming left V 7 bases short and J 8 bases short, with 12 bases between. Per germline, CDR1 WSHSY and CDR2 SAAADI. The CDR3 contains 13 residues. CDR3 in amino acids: CASTRETYSPLHF. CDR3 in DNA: TGCGCCAGCACCCGGGAAACTTATTCACCCCTCCACTTT.

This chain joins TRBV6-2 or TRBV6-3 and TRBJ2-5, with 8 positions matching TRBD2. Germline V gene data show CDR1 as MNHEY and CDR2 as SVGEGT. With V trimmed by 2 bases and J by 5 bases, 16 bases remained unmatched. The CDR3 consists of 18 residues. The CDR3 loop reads CASSYPLPAGLVDETQYF. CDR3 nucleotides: TGTGCCAGCAGTTACCCCCTCCCGGCGGGACTAGTTGATGAGACCCAGTACTTC.

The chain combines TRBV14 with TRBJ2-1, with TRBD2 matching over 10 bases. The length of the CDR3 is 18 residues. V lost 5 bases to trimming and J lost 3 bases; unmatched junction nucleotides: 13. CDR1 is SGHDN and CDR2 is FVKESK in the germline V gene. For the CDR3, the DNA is TGTGCCAGCAGCACGAACAAAAGGACTAGCGGCCTCTACAATGAGCAGTTCTTC. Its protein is CASSTNKRTSGLYNEQFF.

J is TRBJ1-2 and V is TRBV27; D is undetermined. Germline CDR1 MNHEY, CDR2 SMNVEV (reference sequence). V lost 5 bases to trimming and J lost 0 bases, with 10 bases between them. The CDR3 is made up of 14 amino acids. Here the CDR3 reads CASSPRGPNYGYTF. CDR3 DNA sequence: TGTGCCAGCAGTCCCCGTGGCCCTAACTATGGCTACACCTTC.

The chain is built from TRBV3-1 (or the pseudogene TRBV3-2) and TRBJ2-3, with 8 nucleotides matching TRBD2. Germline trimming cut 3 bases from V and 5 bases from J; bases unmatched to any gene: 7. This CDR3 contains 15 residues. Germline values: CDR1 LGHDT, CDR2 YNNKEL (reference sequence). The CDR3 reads CASSHSGLAGDTQYF. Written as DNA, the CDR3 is TGTGCCAGCAGCCATAGTGGGCTAGCGGGAGATACGCAGTATTTT.

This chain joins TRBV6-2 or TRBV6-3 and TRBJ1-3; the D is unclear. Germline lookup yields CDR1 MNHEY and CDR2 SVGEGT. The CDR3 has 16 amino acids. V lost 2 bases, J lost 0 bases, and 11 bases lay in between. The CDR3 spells CASSYGTRRSGNTIYF. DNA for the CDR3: TGTGCCAGCAGTTACGGTACGAGGCGCTCTGGAAACACCATATATTTT.

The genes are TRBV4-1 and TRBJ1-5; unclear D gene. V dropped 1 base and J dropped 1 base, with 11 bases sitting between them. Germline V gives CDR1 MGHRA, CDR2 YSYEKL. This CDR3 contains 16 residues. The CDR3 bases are TGCGCCAGCAGCCAAGTGAGCGGCAGGAGCAATCAGCCCCAGCATTTT. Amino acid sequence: CASSQVSGRSNQPQHF.

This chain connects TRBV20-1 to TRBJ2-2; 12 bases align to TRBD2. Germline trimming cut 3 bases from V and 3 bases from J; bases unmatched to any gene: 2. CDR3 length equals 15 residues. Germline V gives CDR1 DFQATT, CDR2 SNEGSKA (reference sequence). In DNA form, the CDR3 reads TGCAGTGCTAGTGGACTAGCGGGGCACACCGGGGAGCTGTTTTTT. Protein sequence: CSASGLAGHTGELFF.

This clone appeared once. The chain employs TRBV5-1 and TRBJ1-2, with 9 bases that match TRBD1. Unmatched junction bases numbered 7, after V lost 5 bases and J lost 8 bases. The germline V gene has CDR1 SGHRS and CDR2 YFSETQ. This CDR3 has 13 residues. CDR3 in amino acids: CASSTGQGEGYTF. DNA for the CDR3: TGCGCCAGCAGTACGGGACAGGGTGAAGGCTACACCTTC.

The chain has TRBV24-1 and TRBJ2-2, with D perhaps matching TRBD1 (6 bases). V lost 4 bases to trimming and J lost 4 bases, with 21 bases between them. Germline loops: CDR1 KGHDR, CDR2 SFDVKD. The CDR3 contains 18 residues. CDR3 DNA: TGTGCCACCAGTGACCCCGCCGGAGGTACAGGGAGCACCGGGGAGCTGTTTTTT. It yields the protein CATSDPAGGTGSTGELFF.

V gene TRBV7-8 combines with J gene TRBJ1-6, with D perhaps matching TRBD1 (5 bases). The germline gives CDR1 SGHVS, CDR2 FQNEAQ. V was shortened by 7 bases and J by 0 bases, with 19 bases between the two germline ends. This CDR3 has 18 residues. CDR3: CASTFPPGESSYNSPLHF. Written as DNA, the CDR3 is TGTGCCAGCACCTTTCCACCGGGGGAGAGCTCCTATAATTCACCCCTCCACTTT.

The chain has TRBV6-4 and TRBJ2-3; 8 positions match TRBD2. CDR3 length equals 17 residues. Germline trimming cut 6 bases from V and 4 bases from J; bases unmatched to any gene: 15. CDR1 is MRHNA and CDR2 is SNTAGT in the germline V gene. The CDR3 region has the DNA TGTGCCAGCAGCGAGATCCGGCGAAGCGGGAGCGCAGATACGCAGTATTTT. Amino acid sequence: CASSEIRRSGSADTQYF.

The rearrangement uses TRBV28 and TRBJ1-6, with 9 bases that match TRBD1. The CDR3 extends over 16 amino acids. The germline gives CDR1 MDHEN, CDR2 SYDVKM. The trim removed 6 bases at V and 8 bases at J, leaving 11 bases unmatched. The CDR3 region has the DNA TGTGCCAGCAGCCCGCCGCCGGGACAGGGAGATTCACCCCTCCACTTT. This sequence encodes CASSPPPGQGDSPLHF.

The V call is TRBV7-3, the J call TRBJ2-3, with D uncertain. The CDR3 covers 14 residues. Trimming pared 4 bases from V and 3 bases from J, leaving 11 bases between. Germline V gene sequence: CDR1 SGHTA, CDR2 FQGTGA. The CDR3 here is CASSSTGRTDTQYF. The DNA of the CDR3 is TGTGCCAGCAGCTCGACGGGTAGAACAGATACGCAGTATTTT.

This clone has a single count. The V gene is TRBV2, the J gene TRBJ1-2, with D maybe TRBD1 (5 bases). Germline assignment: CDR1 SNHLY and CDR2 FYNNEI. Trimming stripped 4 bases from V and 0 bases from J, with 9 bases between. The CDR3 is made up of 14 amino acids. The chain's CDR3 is CASSVSTANYGYTF. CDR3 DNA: TGTGCCAGCAGTGTTTCGACAGCTAACTATGGCTACACCTTC.

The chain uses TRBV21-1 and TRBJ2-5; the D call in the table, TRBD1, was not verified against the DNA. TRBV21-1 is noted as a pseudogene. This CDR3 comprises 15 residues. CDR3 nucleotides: TGTGCCAGCAGCAAGGTAAACAGGGGGGAGGAGACCCAGTACTTC. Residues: CASSKVNRGEETQYF.

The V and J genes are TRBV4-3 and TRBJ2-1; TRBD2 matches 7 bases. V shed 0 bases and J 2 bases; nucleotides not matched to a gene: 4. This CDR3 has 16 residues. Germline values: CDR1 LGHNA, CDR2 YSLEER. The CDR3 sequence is CASSQEGLAAYNEQFF. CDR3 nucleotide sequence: TGCGCCAGCAGCCAAGAGGGCCTAGCGGCCTACAATGAGCAGTTCTTC.